This T cell receptor beta chain was identified in a study of control samples from healthy donors and cancer patients. Germline CDR1 SEHNR, CDR2 FQNEAQ (reference sequence). This CDR3 has 19 residues. Trimming at V came to 2 bases and at J to 2 bases, leaving 11 bases not matched to a gene. The method was immunoSEQ multiplex PCR; TCRdb's version includes in-frame clones alone and lacks a portion of them. This table holds 100,000 to 150,000 clones, 80% to 95% found once. The source material was blood. The sequence derives from a man younger than 35 in good health. The chain has TRBV7-9 and TRBJ2-7; TRBD2 agrees at 14 bases. CDR3 DNA sequence: TGTGCCAGCAGCTTATTTGGGACTAGCGGGGGTTTTTTGCCCTACGAGCAGTACTTC. Protein: CASSLFGTSGGFLPYEQYF.